The clone carrying this T cell receptor beta chain was seen only a few times. Germline loops: CDR1 SGHDT, CDR2 YYEEEE. With V trimmed by 3 bases and J by 5 bases, 7 bases remained unmatched. The CDR3 spans 15 residues. This sample stems from a study of blood T cell repertoires in COVID-19. As handled by the study authors: Reference gene primer amplification gave nucleated cell count estimates. Method: immunoSEQ multiplex PCR; TCRdb's copy keeps in-frame clones and lacks some. Clone size and the V and J calls come from that table; the DNA yielded D and trimming. The sample includes 270,000 or so clones, 85% of them seen just once.

The V and J genes are TRBV5-6 and TRBJ2-3; 9 bases map to TRBD1. The specimen was peripheral blood. This clonotype originated in a human donor in a cohort sampled during active COVID-19. Written as DNA, the CDR3 is TGTGCCAGCAGCTACGGGACAGGGACGGGAGATACGCAGTATTTT. This gives the protein CASSYGTGTGDTQYF.